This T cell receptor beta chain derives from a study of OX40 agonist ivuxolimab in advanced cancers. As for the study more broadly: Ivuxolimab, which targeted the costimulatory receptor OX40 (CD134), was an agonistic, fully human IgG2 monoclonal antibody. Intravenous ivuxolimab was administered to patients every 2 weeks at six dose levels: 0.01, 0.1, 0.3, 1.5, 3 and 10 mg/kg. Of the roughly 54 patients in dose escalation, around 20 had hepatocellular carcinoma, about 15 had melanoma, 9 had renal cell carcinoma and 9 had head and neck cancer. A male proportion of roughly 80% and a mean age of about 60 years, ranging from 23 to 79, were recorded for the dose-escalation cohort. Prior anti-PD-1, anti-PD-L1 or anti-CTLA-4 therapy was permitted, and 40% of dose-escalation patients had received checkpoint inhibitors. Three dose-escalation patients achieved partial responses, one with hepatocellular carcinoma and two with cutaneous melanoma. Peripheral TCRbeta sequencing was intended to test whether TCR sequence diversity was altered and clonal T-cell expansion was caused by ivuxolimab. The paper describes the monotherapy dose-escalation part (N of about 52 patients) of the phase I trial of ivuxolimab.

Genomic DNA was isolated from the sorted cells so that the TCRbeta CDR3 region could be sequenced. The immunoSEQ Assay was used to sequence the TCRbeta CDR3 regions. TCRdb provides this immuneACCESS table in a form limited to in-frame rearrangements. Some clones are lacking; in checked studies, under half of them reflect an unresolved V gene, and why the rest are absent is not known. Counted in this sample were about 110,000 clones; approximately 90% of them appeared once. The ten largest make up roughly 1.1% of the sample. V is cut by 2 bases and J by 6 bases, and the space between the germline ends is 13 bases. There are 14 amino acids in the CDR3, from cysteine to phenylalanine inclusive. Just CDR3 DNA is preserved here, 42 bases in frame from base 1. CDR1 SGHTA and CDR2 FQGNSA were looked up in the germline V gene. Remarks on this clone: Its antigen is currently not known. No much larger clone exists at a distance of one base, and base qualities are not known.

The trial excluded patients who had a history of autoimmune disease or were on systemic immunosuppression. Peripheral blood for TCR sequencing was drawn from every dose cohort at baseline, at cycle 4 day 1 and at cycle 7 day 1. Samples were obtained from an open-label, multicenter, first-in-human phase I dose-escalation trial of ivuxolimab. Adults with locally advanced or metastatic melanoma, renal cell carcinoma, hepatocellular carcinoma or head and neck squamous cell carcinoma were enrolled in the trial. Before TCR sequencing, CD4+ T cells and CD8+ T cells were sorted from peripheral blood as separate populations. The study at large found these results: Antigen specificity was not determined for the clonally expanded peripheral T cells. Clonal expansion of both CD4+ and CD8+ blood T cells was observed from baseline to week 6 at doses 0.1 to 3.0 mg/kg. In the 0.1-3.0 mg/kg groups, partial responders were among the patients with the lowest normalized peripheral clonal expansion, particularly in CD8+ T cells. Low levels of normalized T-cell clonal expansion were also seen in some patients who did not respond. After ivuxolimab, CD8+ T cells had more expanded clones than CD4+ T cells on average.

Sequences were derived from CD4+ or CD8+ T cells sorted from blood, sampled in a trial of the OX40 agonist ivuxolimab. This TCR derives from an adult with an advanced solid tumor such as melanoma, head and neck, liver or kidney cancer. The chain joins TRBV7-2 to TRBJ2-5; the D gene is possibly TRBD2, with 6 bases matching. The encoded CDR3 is CASSLPGVLQTQYF. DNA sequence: TGTGCCAGCAGCTTACCGGGAGTTTTGCAGACCCAGTACTTC.